This T cell receptor beta chain was identified during a study of T cell changes during pregnancy in multiple sclerosis. TCRdb's table, derived via immunoSEQ multiplex PCR, lists solely in-frame clones and lacks some. The repertoire holds some 59,000 clones, with roughly 88% as singletons. This CDR3 contains 15 residues. V lost 5 bases to trimming and J lost 4 bases, with 15 bases between them. The V gene's germline CDR1 is SEHNR and CDR2 FQNEAQ (reference sequence). This TCR was recovered from a female donor in good health, enrolled as a control in a pregnancy study. The genes are TRBV7-9 and TRBJ1-5; D not resolved. The sequenced sample was peripheral blood, obtained in the third trimester of pregnancy. The CDR3 region has the DNA TGTGCCAGCAGCCGAAACGGACGGGAAAATCAGCCCCAGCATTTT. Translated, it gives CASSRNGRENQPQHF.